What follows are 5 T cell receptor beta chains derived from one specimen sequenced in a study of cytomegalovirus exposure and HLA in healthy donors. PCR involved 60 Vbeta and 13 Jbeta primers. Here immunoSEQ multiplex PCR was the method, and the copy in TCRdb shows in-frame clones only, minus some. The sample lists tens of thousands of clones, approximately 70% occurring once. Sequenced material: PBMCs. The source is a man aged 18 to 29 in good health and CMV-seronegative.

The V gene is TRBV5-6, the J gene TRBJ1-4, with TRBD1 identical over 10 bases. Germline V gene sequence: CDR1 SGHDT, CDR2 YYEEEE. The CDR3 extends over 15 amino acids. The V gene end was trimmed by 2 bases and the J gene end by 5 bases; junction bases not matched to a gene: 3. DNA for the CDR3: TGTGCCAGCAGCTTTTGGGGACAGGGGAATGAAAAACTGTTTTTT. It is translated as CASSFWGQGNEKLFF.

This chain's CDR3 is CASSSSGLAGVSEQYF. The CDR3 DNA follows: TGCGCCAGCAGCTCCTCGGGACTAGCGGGAGTGAGCGAGCAGTACTTC. The genes are TRBV5-1 and TRBJ2-7; 14 nucleotides align to TRBD2. CDR3 length: 16 amino acids. Unmatched junction bases numbered 8, after V lost 3 bases and J lost 6 bases. Germline CDR1 reads SGHRS; CDR2 reads YFSETQ.

This clone was counted only a few times. The V gene is TRBV28, the J gene TRBJ2-1, with TRBD2 matching over 10 bases. The CDR3 totals 17 residues. Per the germline V gene, CDR1 is MDHEN and CDR2 is SYDVKM. The trim removed 3 bases at V and 7 bases at J, leaving 12 bases unmatched. The CDR3: CASSFALAGVGPNEQFF. CDR3 coding DNA: TGTGCCAGCAGTTTTGCCCTAGCGGGAGTCGGGCCAAATGAGCAGTTCTTC.

J is TRBJ2-2 and V is TRBV10-2; TRBD1 is a possible D gene (5 bases). Trimming stripped 7 bases from V and 11 bases from J, with 17 bases between. The length of the CDR3 is 13 residues. CDR1 is WSHSY, CDR2 SAAADI, per germline. The DNA for the CDR3 is TGCGCCAGCACTCCACAGGACGGGTCAGAGCTGTTTTTT. Amino acids: CASTPQDGSELFF.

This clone was picked up one time. V and J are TRBV28 and TRBJ1-2; 8 nucleotides align to TRBD1. Germline V gene data show CDR1 as MDHEN and CDR2 as SYDVKM. The J segment lost 7 bases and the V segment lost 5 bases, leaving 6 bases of the junction unmatched. The CDR3 is 13 residues long. The DNA of the CDR3 is TGTGCCAGCAGTACTCCGGACAGGGTTGGCTACACCTTC. Its protein product is CASSTPDRVGYTF.